This T cell receptor (beta chain) was identified in a study of molecular identifiers for immune sequencing clone quantification (dated by TCRdb to 2016 to 2019). Concerning the study at large: For a replicate experiment, RNA from roughly 20,000 or 100,000 naive CD8 T cells was divided into five aliquots, and four of the five aliquots were sequenced. This methods study used CD8 T cells to benchmark TCR RNA copy counting and molecular-identifier clustering-based TCR repertoire sequencing (MIDCIRS). General study outcomes and caveats: In CMV-specific effector cells, clones with more than 20 RNA copies contained over 99% of molecules, whereas in naive cells such clones contained under 1% of molecules. Modeling indicated roughly 3.3 TCR RNA copies recovered per cell, compared with about 10 by digital PCR, which implies a capture efficiency of about 31%. Even against a background of about a million naive CD8 T cells, spiked-in Jurkat TCR RNA amounting to a single cell's worth was reported to be detectable. The naive libraries included spiked-in Jurkat TCR RNA (over nine copies' worth), and this RNA is not part of the donor repertoire. Without barcode sub-clustering, chimeric consensus sequences inflated TCR diversity; chimeras reached as high as 47%. The sizes of highly expanded clones could end up underestimated when identical TCR molecules share a barcode.

Libraries of naive CD8 T cells were built from approximately 20,000 to 1,000,000 sorted cells, with 10%, 30% or 50% of the purified RNA used. On a BD FACSAria II, naive CD8 T cells were FACS-sorted as CD8+CD4-CCR7+CD45RA+ and collected into RLT Plus buffer. To test detection sensitivity, Jurkat RNA equal to ten TCR copies was added to samples of about 17,000-1,100,000 naive CD8 T cells. Enrichment of CD8 T cells was done with RosetteSep CD8+ T Cell Enrichment Cocktail plus Ficoll-Paque, and ACK red cell lysis came afterward. This clonotype was observed at least ten times. It lacks a known antigen. Per-nucleotide qualities are absent, and no much larger clonotype sits a single base away. Library method: PCR. Sequencer: NextSeq 500. Bulk TCR libraries were made following a previously described method, with the TCR primers given in Table S5. The Qiagen AllPrep DNA/RNA kit was used to purify total RNA. Before analysis, reads from multiple sequencing runs of the same library were pooled. The authors' pipeline ran thus. Reads were retained only if the reads had an exact TCR constant sequence, and the retained reads were trimmed to 150 nt and grouped according to their 12-nt molecular barcodes. Reads within each barcode group were sub-clustered using a 15% Levenshtein threshold, and quality-weighted consensus sequences were constructed for each RNA molecule. Non-functional sequences were removed, as were lower-count sequences one edit away from another. Based on fitting two negative binomial distributions, any barcode sub-cluster with under 20% of the maximum read count was discarded. TCRdb ran its own pipeline on the public reads, namely fastp trimming at Q25 and MiXCR clone calling, and kept in-frame beta chains. Each entry is one CDR3 protein sequence, shown with its most common DNA and genes. The V and J calls, along with clone size, are taken from TCRdb and not from the paper's own processing. This sample has 460,000 or so distinct CDR3 sequences in its table, and about a quarter of those were observed once. The top ten hold under 0.85% of the sample.

CDR3 length: 15 amino acids, cysteine to phenylalanine. Just CDR3 DNA is preserved here, 45 bases in frame from base 1. Trimming removed 1 base from V and 2 bases from J, leaving 11 bases between the germline ends. The germline V gene sets CDR1 to SGHAT and CDR2 to FQNNGV. Sequencing was done on a sample of naive CD8+ T cells from blood, with Jurkat cell RNA spiked in. What this sample's cell subset or site label stands for: FACS-sorted CD8+CD4-CCR7+CD45RA+ naive T cells. The sequence joins TRBV11-2 to TRBJ1-1, with no confidently assigned D gene. The sequence derives from a human donor in good health. Some libraries in this study had Jurkat cell RNA spiked in. Here is the DNA: TGTGCCAGCAGCTTAGGATTGTCACCCAACACTGAAGCTTTCTTT. Protein translation: CASSLGLSPNTEAFF.